This T cell receptor (beta chain) was documented in a study of blood T cells in healthy people across ages. Regarding the study as a whole: The long-lived group displayed more naive CD4+ cells, plus higher diversity, than the aged donors did.

The authors ran a second PCR of about 7 to 11 cycles using a sample-barcoded 5' primer and a J-beta primer mix. MiXCR was run by TCRdb on the 5' RACE reads, yielding one entry per CDR3 protein. This table holds about 1.6 million distinct CDR3 sequences, roughly 30% found once. In terms of origin and age, donors were healthy Caucasian individuals from Russia aged about 6 to 100. Samples had at least 7 million PBMCs isolated from them. Extraction of total RNA produced a minimum of 6 micrograms from each sample. Only a few counts were recorded for this clonotype. Its cognate antigen is unknown. CDR1 and CDR2 from the germline V gene are DFQATT and SNEGSKA (reference sequence). The CDR3 length is 12 residues. V lost 7 bases, J lost 7 bases, and 16 bases lay in between.

Sequencing was carried out using blood. This receptor was obtained from a woman aged 25 to 39 in good health. V and J are TRBV20-1 and TRBJ1-2, with a tentative D call TRBD1 (5 bases). The CDR3 nucleotides read TGCAGTGAAGAGTCAGGGCGCGGTGGCTACACCTTC. It translates to CSEESGRGGYTF.